This T cell receptor (beta chain) was sequenced in a study of CD8 T cells in Susac syndrome. Roughly 0.45 to 1 ug RNA was reverse transcribed with random hexamers. TCRdb processed the immunoSEQ multiplex PCR reads anew with MiXCR; each CDR3 protein has one entry. The sample holds 90,000 to 150,000 distinct CDR3 sequences, 94% seen once. This clonotype showed up just once. What it binds is unknown. Study-level results: By the study's own acknowledgment, its TCR sequencing and HLA analysis included relatively few individuals.

While serving as controls, healthy donors were matched for age and sex. Sequenced material: CD4+ T cells from PBMCs. The TCR sequence derives from a human donor in good health.

CDR3 coding DNA: TGTGCCAGCTCACCCTACTTGGACAGGGCTGGGGCCAACGTCCTGACTTTC. Its translation: CASSPYLDRAGANVLTF. This chain connects TRBV18 to TRBJ2-6; TRBD1 matches at 8 bases. J was trimmed by 2 bases and V by 3 bases; bases with no gene match: 6. The CDR3 length is 17 residues. CDR1 and CDR2 (germline): KGHSH, LQKENI.